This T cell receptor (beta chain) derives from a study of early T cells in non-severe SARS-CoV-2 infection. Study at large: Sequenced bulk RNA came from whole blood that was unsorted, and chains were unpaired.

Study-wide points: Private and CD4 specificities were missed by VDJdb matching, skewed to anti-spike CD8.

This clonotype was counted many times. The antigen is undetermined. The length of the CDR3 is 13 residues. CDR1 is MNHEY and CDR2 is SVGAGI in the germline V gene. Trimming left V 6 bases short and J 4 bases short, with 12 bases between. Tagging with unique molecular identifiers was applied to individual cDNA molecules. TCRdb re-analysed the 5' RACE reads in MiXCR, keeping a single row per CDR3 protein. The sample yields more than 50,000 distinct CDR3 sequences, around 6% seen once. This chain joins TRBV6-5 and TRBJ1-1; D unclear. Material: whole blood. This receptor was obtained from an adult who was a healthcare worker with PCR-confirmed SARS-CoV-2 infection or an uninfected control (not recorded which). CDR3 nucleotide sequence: TGTGCCAGCAGCCGAGGAGAGGGCACTGAAGCTTTCTTT. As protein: CASSRGEGTEAFF.